The 3 T cell receptor beta chains given below trace back to one sample, sequenced in a study of blood T cell repertoires in COVID-19. Libraries were prepared by immunoSEQ multiplex PCR; TCRdb keeps only in-frame clonotypes and omits some of them. The sample yields approximately 80,000 clones, 88% seen once. The sample taken for sequencing was peripheral blood. The receptors were gathered from a human donor in a cohort sampled during active COVID-19.

The chain is built from TRBV25-1 and TRBJ2-6; TRBD1 agrees at 7 bases. The CDR3 loop spans 15 amino acids. J was trimmed by 3 bases and V by 7 bases; bases with no gene match: 6. Germline-derived CDR1 and CDR2 are MGHDK and SYGVNS. Here the CDR3 reads CASTYTGVGANVLTF. Here the CDR3 DNA reads TGTGCCAGCACCTATACAGGGGTTGGGGCCAACGTCCTGACTTTC.

This clone occurred a few times. This rearrangement joins TRBV5-1 to TRBJ1-6; D gene ambiguous. In germline, CDR1 is SGHRS, CDR2 YFSETQ. The CDR3 sequence is 13 residues long. The V end lost 4 bases, the J end lost 14 bases, and 16 bases lay between the germline ends. The CDR3 loop reads CASSEDVREALHF. In DNA form, the CDR3 reads TGCGCCAGCAGCGAAGACGTCCGGGAAGCCCTCCACTTT.

This chain joins TRBV7-9 and TRBJ1-1, with 7 nucleotides matching TRBD1. The germline CDR1 and CDR2 sequences are SEHNR and FQNEAQ (reference sequence). The CDR3 spans 15 residues. Trimming took 5 bases from V and 3 from J; bases not matched to a gene: 9. This CDR3 is CASSPGGLGDTEAFF. The CDR3 DNA follows: TGTGCCAGCAGCCCAGGGGGGTTGGGGGACACTGAAGCTTTCTTT.